This TCR beta chain appears in the sequencing data of a study of T cell responses to AZD1222 COVID-19 vaccine. Findings and limits, study-wide: A mostly white British donor set with more females was recruited, and clonal diversity was possibly underestimated. Seropositive AZD1222 recipients at baseline numbered only five or six.

Method: immunoSEQ multiplex PCR; TCRdb's copy keeps in-frame clones and lacks some. The table includes 200,000 or so clones, roughly 92% detected once. On this clone itself: Its matching antigen is unknown.

The CDR3 covers 18 residues. Germline V gene data show CDR1 as GTSNPN and CDR2 as SVGIG (reference sequence). V was cut by 5 bases and J by 2 bases, with 25 bases left in between. The gene calls are TRBV30 and TRBJ1-5; D unresolved. The TCR sequence derives from an adult who received the AZD1222 COVID-19 vaccine. The sequencing here drew on peripheral blood, taken 28 days after the second AZD1222 dose. The CDR3 sequence: CAWSHKEVGVIGNQPQHF. DNA of the CDR3: TGTGCCTGGTCACACAAGGAGGTGGGAGTCATTGGCAATCAGCCCCAGCATTTT.